This T cell receptor beta chain is from a study of response to subunit inactivated influenza vaccine. TCRdb reanalysed the RT-PCR reads using MiXCR and keeps one entry per CDR3 protein. The sample gives 500,000 to 600,000 distinct CDR3 sequences, less than 15% of which show up once; approximately 10% is in the top ten. V was trimmed by 4 bases and J by 3 bases, leaving 13 bases between them. This CDR3 spans 14 amino acids. CDR1 and CDR2 from the germline V gene are MNHEY and SVGAGI. Sample: PBMCs from blood, taken less than 13 days after vaccination. This clonotype was obtained from a man aged 45-60 years who received an inactivated influenza vaccine. This chain links TRBV6-5 with TRBJ2-7, with D possibly matching TRBD1 (8 bases). CDR3 coding DNA: TGTGCCAGCAGTTTCTACAGGGGGGGCTACGAGCAGTACTTC. This codes for CASSFYRGGYEQYF.